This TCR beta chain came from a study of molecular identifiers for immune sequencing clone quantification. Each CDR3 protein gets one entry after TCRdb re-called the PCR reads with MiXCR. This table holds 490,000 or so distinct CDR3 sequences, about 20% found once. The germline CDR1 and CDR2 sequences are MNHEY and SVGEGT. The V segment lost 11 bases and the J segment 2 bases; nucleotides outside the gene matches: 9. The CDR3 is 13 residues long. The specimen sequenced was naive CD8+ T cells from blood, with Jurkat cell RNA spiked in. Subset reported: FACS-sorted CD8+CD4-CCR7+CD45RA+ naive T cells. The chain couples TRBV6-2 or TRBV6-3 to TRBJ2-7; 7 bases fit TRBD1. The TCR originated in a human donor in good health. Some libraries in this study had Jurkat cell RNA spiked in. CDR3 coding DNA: TGTGCCGTTCTGGGACAGACCGCCTACGAGCAGTACTTC. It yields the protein CAVLGQTAYEQYF.